The 10 T cell receptor beta chains given below trace back to one sample, sequenced in a study of blood T cell repertoires in COVID-19. The repertoire was sequenced with immunoSEQ multiplex PCR; TCRdb's copy has only in-frame clones and lacks some. This table has roughly 40,000 clones, 88% appearing once. Input material: peripheral blood. The receptors shown here come from a woman in her 70s with acute or convalescent COVID-19.

The genes are TRBV2 and TRBJ2-2; D might be TRBD2 (5 bases). The CDR3 length is 14 residues. The germline V gene encodes CDR1 SNHLY and CDR2 FYNNEI. Trimming stripped 6 bases from V and 0 bases from J, with 8 bases between. The CDR3 sequence: CASRKDSNTGELFF. Here the CDR3 DNA reads TGTGCCAGCAGGAAGGACTCGAACACCGGGGAGCTGTTTTTT.

The chain employs TRBV5-1 and TRBJ1-1, with 7 bases lining up with TRBD1. The V segment lost 1 base and the J segment 1 base; nucleotides outside the gene matches: 4. The CDR3 sequence is 15 residues long. CDR1 and CDR2 (germline): SGHRS, YFSETQ. The CDR3 here is CASSLTRTGNTEAFF. The CDR3 region has the DNA TGCGCCAGCAGCTTGACCCGGACAGGGAACACTGAAGCTTTCTTT.

This clone has a single count. The rearrangement joins TRBV5-4 to TRBJ1-2; 9 bases agree with TRBD1. The CDR3 has 19 residues. V lost 3 bases to trimming and J lost 0 bases; unmatched junction nucleotides: 15. Germline V lookup: CDR1 SGHNT, CDR2 YYREEE (reference sequence). The CDR3 loop is CASSSLQGALLTSNYGYTF. The CDR3 DNA sequence: TGTGCCAGCAGCTCCCTACAGGGGGCGCTTCTAACATCTAACTATGGCTACACCTTC.

The chain joins TRBV2 to TRBJ2-1; D is uncertain. Germline V gene sequence: CDR1 SNHLY, CDR2 FYNNEI. Trimming shortened V by 3 bases and J by 12 bases, and 6 bases separated the two germline ends. This CDR3 has 10 residues. DNA of the CDR3: TGTGCCAGCAGTGAGACTTCGCAGTTCTTC. As protein: CASSETSQFF.

This rearrangement joins TRBV7-2 to TRBJ1-4, with TRBD1 as a possible D gene (5 bases). Germline V CDR1 and CDR2: SGHTA, FQGNSA. V shed 4 bases and J shed 8 bases, with 17 bases lying between them. The CDR3 runs to 15 residues. Here the CDR3 reads CASSSDLGGREKLFF. In nucleotides, the CDR3 is TGTGCCAGCAGCTCAGATCTCGGGGGACGAGAAAAACTGTTTTTT.

This rearrangement joins TRBV11-3 to TRBJ2-1, with 9 nucleotides matching TRBD2. The CDR3 contains 15 residues. Unmatched junction bases numbered 3, after V lost 3 bases and J lost 3 bases. Germline assignment: CDR1 SGHNT and CDR2 YENEEA. CDR3 protein: CASSLTSGSYNEQFF. The CDR3 DNA reads TGTGCCAGCAGCTTGACTAGCGGAAGCTACAATGAGCAGTTCTTC.

A single count supports this clone. The CDR3 DNA reads as TGCGCCAGCAGTTACCGTGGGACAGGGAGGGATACGCAGTATTTT. It is translated as CASSYRGTGRDTQYF. This chain uses TRBV10-1 with TRBJ2-3, with 9 bases matching TRBD1. Trimming took 5 bases from V and 6 from J; bases not matched to a gene: 9. The CDR3 consists of 15 residues. In germline, CDR1 is WNHNN, CDR2 SYGVQD (reference sequence).

CDR3 sequence: CASSLAGAGGFNEQFF. Written as DNA, the CDR3 is TGTGCCAGCAGCTTAGCGGGGGCGGGGGGCTTCAATGAGCAGTTCTTC. The chain recombines TRBV7-2 with TRBJ2-1; 8 nucleotides align to TRBD2. CDR1 is SGHTA and CDR2 is FQGNSA in the germline V gene. The CDR3 contains 16 residues. V lost 0 bases, J lost 6 bases, and 7 bases stayed unmatched.

This chain links TRBV7-9 with TRBJ2-5; TRBD2 matches at 7 bases. With 5 bases clipped from V and 5 bases from J, the junction kept 5 bases outside the gene matches. Germline loops: CDR1 SEHNR, CDR2 FQNEAQ (reference sequence). CDR3 length: 13 residues. CDR3 in amino acids: CASSGGVVETQYF. In DNA, the CDR3 is TGTGCCAGCAGCGGGGGGGTAGTGGAGACCCAGTACTTC.

The V gene is TRBV19, the J gene TRBJ2-2, with D maybe TRBD2 (5 bases). The CDR3 totals 14 residues. The germline V gene has CDR1 LNHDA and CDR2 SQIVND (reference sequence). The ends were cut back, 7 bases at V and 8 bases at J, with 17 bases in the middle. CDR3 DNA sequence: TGTGCCAGTAATAACCCGGACGGGGTAGGGGAGCTGTTTTTT. Protein: CASNNPDGVGELFF.